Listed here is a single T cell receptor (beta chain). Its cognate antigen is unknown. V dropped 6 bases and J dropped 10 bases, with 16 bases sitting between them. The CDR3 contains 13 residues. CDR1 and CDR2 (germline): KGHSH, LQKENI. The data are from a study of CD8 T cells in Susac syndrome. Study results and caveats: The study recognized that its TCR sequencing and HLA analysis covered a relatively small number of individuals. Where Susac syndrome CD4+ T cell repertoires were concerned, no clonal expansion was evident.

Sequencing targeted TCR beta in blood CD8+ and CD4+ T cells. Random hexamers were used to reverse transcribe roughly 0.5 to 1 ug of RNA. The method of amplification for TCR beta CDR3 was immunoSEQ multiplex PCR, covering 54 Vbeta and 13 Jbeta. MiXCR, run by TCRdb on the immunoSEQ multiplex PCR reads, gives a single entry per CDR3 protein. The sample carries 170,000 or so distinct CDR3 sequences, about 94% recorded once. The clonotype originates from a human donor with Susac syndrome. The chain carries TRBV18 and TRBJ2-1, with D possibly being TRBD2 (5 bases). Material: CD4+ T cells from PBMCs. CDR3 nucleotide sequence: TGTGCCAGCTCCCAGGAGGAGGCTAAGGAGCAGTTCTTC. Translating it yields CASSQEEAKEQFF.